The rows below give T cell receptor beta chains drawn from one sample of a study of response to subunit inactivated influenza vaccine. TCRdb reanalysed the RT-PCR reads using MiXCR and keeps one entry per CDR3 protein. The data contain about 500,000 distinct CDR3 sequences, about 15% of them singletons. The sequenced sample was CD4+ T cells sorted from PBMCs, obtained less than 30 months after vaccination. The receptors were gathered from a man in his fifties or sixties who received an inactivated influenza vaccine. Both conserved end residues are part of each CDR3. Fields, in order: D gene, J gene, V gene, CDR3 protein. A D gene is named only where the DNA matches it firmly.

- | TRBJ2-1 | TRBV20-1 | CCARKGSGTTYNEQFF
- | TRBJ1-4 | TRBV3-1 | CASSLRPATNEKLFF
TRBD1 | TRBJ2-7 | TRBV29-1 | CSVGQGVGYEQYF
- | TRBJ2-5 | TRBV2 | CASTEGGEETQYF
- | TRBJ2-7 | TRBV6-2/TRBV6-3 | CASSYPPLGEQYF
- | TRBJ2-3 | TRBV28 | CASSRATGSTDTQYF
TRBD1 | TRBJ2-3 | TRBV5-1 | CASSWGTGQSDTQYF
TRBD1 | TRBJ1-6 | TRBV7-9 | CASSLTGERSPLHF
TRBD1 | TRBJ1-4 | TRBV12-3/TRBV12-4 | CASSAGGAREKLFF
- | TRBJ2-1 | TRBV4-2 | CASSQGFVGNEQFF
- | TRBJ2-3 | TRBV12-3/TRBV12-4 | CASSLSSGADTQYF
TRBD1 | TRBJ2-7 | TRBV19 | CASSLQSTGTDEQYF
- | TRBJ1-1 | TRBV10-3 | CAISNRDTEAFF
- | TRBJ2-5 | TRBV7-2 | CASSFGPPKYQETQYF
- | TRBJ1-6 | TRBV27 | CASRPGLTSPLHF
TRBD2 | TRBJ2-7 | TRBV2 | CASRPLVSGAYEQYF
- | TRBJ1-1 | TRBV4-2 | CASSHPPGQNTEAFF
TRBD1 | TRBJ2-3 | TRBV5-6 | CASSSITGESTDTQYF
- | TRBJ1-1 | TRBV18 | CASSPGASNTEAFF
- | TRBJ2-1 | TRBV20-1 | CSARVLGGPLYNEQFF
- | TRBJ1-5 | TRBV28 | CASSFAGASQPQHF
- | TRBJ1-6 | TRBV7-8 | CASSFYRDNSPLHF
- | TRBJ1-4 | TRBV28 | CATAGSVNEKLFF
TRBD1 | TRBJ2-1 | TRBV27 | CASSSPNRQGRNEQFF